This TCR beta chain stems from a study of cytomegalovirus exposure and HLA in healthy donors. Overall study context: Among the roughly 400 genotyped donors, more than 70% were placed in the Caucasian-associated ancestry cluster.

Findings and caveats of the study: In a later analysis, TCR beta V- and J-gene trimming was associated with a missense DCLRE1C variant.

About this clone: Antigen: not known.

13 Jbeta primers and 60 Vbeta primers were used for the PCR. Profiled with immunoSEQ multiplex PCR; TCRdb holds only in-frame clones, not every one. The sample has around 170,000 clones, around 72% seen once. This clonotype was sampled from a woman aged 45-65 years in good health and CMV-seropositive. What was sequenced was PBMCs.

The CDR3 here is CASSSPGTSGSYEQYF. CDR3 sequence (DNA): TGTGCCAGCAGTTCTCCCGGGACTAGCGGCTCCTACGAGCAGTACTTC. The chain recombines TRBV27 with TRBJ2-7; 11 nucleotides match TRBD2. CDR1 and CDR2 from the germline V gene are MNHEY and SMNVEV (reference sequence). Trimming at V came to 4 bases and at J to 0 bases, leaving 5 bases not matched to a gene. There are 16 residues in the CDR3.